A selection of T cell receptor beta chains follows, all from one sample in a study of blood T cell repertoires in COVID-19. The protocol was immunoSEQ multiplex PCR, while the TCRdb copy is restricted to in-frame clones and leaves out a portion. The table records fewer than 250,000 clones, approximately 90% of them present only once. Sequencing was carried out using PBMCs or T cells enriched from blood (not recorded which). All receptors derive from a woman aged 30 to 39 with acute COVID-19. Each CDR3 is given with its conserved first and last residue. A D gene is named only where the DNA matches it firmly. The size field is filled for only some rows; it gives once, few, many or a size class.

J gene | D gene | clone size | V gene | CDR3 DNA | CDR3 protein
TRBJ2-2 | TRBD1 | NA | TRBV4-3 | TGCGCCAGCAGCCCCACGGACAGGGGGAACACCGGGGAGCTGTTTTTT | CASSPTDRGNTGELFF
TRBJ1-4 | TRBD1 | NA | TRBV7-9 | TGTGCCAGCAGCGCCCCGACAGGGTATGCTAATGAAAAACTGTTTTTT | CASSAPTGYANEKLFF
TRBJ2-7 | TRBD2 | NA | TRBV6-5 | TGTGCCAGCAGAGCAAACCGGGACTACCGTTACGAGCAGTACTTC | CASRANRDYRYEQYF
TRBJ1-4 | NA | NA | TRBV2 | TGTGCCAGCAAGCGGAGTGCAACTAATGAAAAACTGTTTTTT | CASKRSATNEKLFF
TRBJ1-5 | TRBD1 | once | TRBV3-1/TRBV3-2 | TGTGCCAGCAGCCTCGGACAGGGATATCAGCCCCAGCATTTT | CASSLGQGYQPQHF
TRBJ2-2 | NA | few | TRBV10-3 | TGTGCCATCACAGGGGGGCCAACCGGGGAGCTGTTTTTT | CAITGGPTGELFF
TRBJ2-5 | TRBD1 | NA | TRBV4-2 | TGTGCCAGCAGCCAGTACCCGGGACAGGGTCGGGAGACCCAGTACTTC | CASSQYPGQGRETQYF
TRBJ2-1 | TRBD2 | NA | TRBV28 | TGTGCCAGCAGTTACCGGACTAGCGGGGGGCTTACTATAGTCTACAATGAGCAGTTCTTC | CASSYRTSGGLTIVYNEQFF
TRBJ2-3 | NA | NA | TRBV27 | TGTGCCAGCAGTTCATTGAAACTTGAGAGCACAGATACGCAGTATTTT | CASSSLKLESTDTQYF
TRBJ1-1 | NA | NA | TRBV11-2 | TGTGCCAGCAGAATATCAGGGATGGTCACTGAAGCTTTCTTT | CASRISGMVTEAFF
TRBJ1-5 | NA | NA | TRBV7-8 | TGTGCCAGCAGCTTACAAGGGGTTCCAAATCAGCCCCAGCATTTT | CASSLQGVPNQPQHF
TRBJ2-5 | TRBD2 | NA | TRBV5-1 | TGCGCCGGGGGGGTGACAGCCGGGGAGACCCAGTACTTC | CAGGVTAGETQYF
TRBJ2-7 | TRBD1 | NA | TRBV5-1 | TGCGCCAGCAGCTTGCAGGGGGCTGGATACTACGAGCAGTACTTC | CASSLQGAGYYEQYF
TRBJ1-1 | TRBD1 | NA | TRBV19 | TGTGCCAGTAGTTTCATACAGGGGGCTCTCCGCAAAAGAATGGCTTTCTTT | CASSFIQGALRKRMAFF
TRBJ2-3 | TRBD2 | NA | TRBV5-5 | TGTGCCAGCATGGGGACTAGCTTTGGAGATACGCAGTATTTT | CASMGTSFGDTQYF
TRBJ1-2 | NA | NA | TRBV12-3/TRBV12-4 | TGTGCCAGCAGTTCCCCCGGGGAGGGTGGCTACACCTTC | CASSSPGEGGYTF
TRBJ1-1 | NA | few | TRBV4-3 | TGCGCCAGCAGCCAAGATAGTAAGAACACTGAAGCTTTCTTT | CASSQDSKNTEAFF
TRBJ1-1 | NA | NA | TRBV7-9 | TGTGCCAGCAGCCCCTATGGGCCTGGCACTGAAGCTTTCTTT | CASSPYGPGTEAFF
TRBJ1-5 | TRBD1 | NA | TRBV29-1 | TGCAGCGCGGGGGAGGGACAGAATAGCAATCAGCCCCAGCATTTT | CSAGEGQNSNQPQHF
TRBJ2-1 | TRBD1 | NA | TRBV5-1 | TGCGCCAGCAGCTGGGGGACAGGGGCCCTGGGTGAGCAGTTCTTC | CASSWGTGALGEQFF
TRBJ2-7 | NA | NA | TRBV24-1 | TGTGCCACCAGCCAGGGGTCGGCCTACGAGCAGTACTTC | CATSQGSAYEQYF
TRBJ1-1 | NA | NA | TRBV30 | TGTGCCTGGAGTGTAGGACTTAACACTGAAGCTTTCTTT | CAWSVGLNTEAFF
TRBJ1-1 | TRBD1 | NA | TRBV11-2 | TGTGCCAGCAGCCTAAGAACAGGGGTGGGCACTGAAGCTTTCTTT | CASSLRTGVGTEAFF
TRBJ1-4 | TRBD1 | NA | TRBV18 | TGTGCCAGCTCACCACCGGAACCGGGACAGGGTGCTAAGGAACTGTTTTTT | CASSPPEPGQGAKELFF
TRBJ2-5 | TRBD1 | few | TRBV3-1/TRBV3-2 | TGTGCCAGCAGCCCACAGGGGCCGTTGGAGACCCAGTACTTC | CASSPQGPLETQYF
TRBJ1-1 | NA | NA | TRBV7-9 | TGTGCCAGCAGCTTCCAGGGGTATGGTTCTGAAGCTTTCTTT | CASSFQGYGSEAFF
TRBJ1-1 | NA | NA | TRBV11-2 | TGTGCCAGCAGCTCCAACTTTAACACTGAAGCTTTCTTT | CASSSNFNTEAFF
TRBJ2-1 | TRBD1 | NA | TRBV6-4 | TGTGCCAGCAGTTTACAGGGGGAGCAGTTCTTC | CASSLQGEQFF
TRBJ1-2 | NA | NA | TRBV6-6 | TGTGCCAGCAGTTCCTCAGGGGACTATGGCTACACCTTC | CASSSSGDYGYTF
TRBJ1-2 | TRBD1 | NA | TRBV6-2/TRBV6-3 | TGTGCCAGCAGTTACTCGACAGGGGGTGATGGCTACACCTTC | CASSYSTGGDGYTF
TRBJ1-6 | NA | NA | TRBV5-1 | TGCGCCAGCAGTTTAGGACAGCCCAATTCACCCCTCCACTTT | CASSLGQPNSPLHF
TRBJ1-1 | NA | NA | TRBV2 | TGTGCCAGCAGTGAAGGAGAGATCCAGGGGAACACTGAAGCTTTCTTT | CASSEGEIQGNTEAFF
TRBJ2-3 | TRBD1 | NA | TRBV20-1 | TGCAGTGCTAGTGGCCCCAACGACAGGGGGCTGGGTCCCAATACGCAGTATTTT | CSASGPNDRGLGPNTQYF
TRBJ2-2 | NA | once | TRBV2 | TGTGCCAGCGGCGGACACCTACTGAACACCGGGGAGCTGTTTTTT | CASGGHLLNTGELFF
TRBJ2-3 | NA | NA | TRBV5-6 | TGTGCCAGCAGCTTGGGGGGCAGGCCTAGCACAGATACGCAGTATTTT | CASSLGGRPSTDTQYF